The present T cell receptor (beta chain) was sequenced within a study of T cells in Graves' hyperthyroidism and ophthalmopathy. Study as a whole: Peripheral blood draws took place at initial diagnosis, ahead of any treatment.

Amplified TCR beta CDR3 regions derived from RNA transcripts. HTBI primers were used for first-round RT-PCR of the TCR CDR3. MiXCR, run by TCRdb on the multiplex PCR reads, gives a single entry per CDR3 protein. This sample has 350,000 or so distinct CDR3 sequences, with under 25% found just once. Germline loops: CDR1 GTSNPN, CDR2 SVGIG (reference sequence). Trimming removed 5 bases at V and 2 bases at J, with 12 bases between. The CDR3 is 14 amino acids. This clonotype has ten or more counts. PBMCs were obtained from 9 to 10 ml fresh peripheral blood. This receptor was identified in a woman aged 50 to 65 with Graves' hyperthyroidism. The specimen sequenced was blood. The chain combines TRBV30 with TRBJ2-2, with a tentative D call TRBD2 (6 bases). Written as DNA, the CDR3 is TGTGCCTGGGGGGGGAGGACTAACACCGGGGAGCTGTTTTTT. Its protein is CAWGGRTNTGELFF.